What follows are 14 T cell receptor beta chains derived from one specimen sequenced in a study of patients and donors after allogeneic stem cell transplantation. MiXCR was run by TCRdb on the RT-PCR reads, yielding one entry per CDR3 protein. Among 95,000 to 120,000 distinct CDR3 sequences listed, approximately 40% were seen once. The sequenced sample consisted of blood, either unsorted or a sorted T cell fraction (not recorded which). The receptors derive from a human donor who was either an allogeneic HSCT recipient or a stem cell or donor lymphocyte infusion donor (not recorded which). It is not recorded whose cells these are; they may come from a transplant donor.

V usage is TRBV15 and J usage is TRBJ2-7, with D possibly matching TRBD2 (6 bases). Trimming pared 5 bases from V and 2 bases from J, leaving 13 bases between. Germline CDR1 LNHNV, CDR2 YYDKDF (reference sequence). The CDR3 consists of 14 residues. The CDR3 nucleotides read TGTGCCACCAGCTTGACGACTAGTACCTACGAGCAGTACTTC. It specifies CATSLTTSTYEQYF.

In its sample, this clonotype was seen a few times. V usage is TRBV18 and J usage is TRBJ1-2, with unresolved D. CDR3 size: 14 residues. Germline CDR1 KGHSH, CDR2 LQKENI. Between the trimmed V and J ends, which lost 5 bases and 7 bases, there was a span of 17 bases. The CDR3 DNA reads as TGTGCCAGCTCATCAACCGGGCCGCCTTTTGGCTACACCTTC. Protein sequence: CASSSTGPPFGYTF.

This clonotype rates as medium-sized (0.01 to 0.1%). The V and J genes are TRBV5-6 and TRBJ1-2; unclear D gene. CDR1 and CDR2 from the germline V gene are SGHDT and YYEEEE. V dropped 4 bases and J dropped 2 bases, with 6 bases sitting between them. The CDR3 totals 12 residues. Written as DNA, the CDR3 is TGTGCCAGCAGCACCGGGAACTATGGCTACACCTTC. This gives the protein CASSTGNYGYTF.

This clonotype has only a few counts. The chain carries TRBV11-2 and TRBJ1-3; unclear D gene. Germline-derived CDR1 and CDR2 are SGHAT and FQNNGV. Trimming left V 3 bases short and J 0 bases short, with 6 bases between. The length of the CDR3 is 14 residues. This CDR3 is CASSFLGSGNTIYF. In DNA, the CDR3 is TGTGCCAGCAGCTTCTTAGGCTCTGGAAACACCATATATTTT.

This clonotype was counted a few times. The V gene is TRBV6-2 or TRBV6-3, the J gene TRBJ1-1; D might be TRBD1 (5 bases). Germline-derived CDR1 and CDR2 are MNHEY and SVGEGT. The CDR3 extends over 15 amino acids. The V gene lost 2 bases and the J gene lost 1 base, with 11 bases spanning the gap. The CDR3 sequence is CASSYPAGTNTEAFF. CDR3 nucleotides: TGTGCCAGCAGTTACCCAGCAGGGACGAACACTGAAGCTTTCTTT.

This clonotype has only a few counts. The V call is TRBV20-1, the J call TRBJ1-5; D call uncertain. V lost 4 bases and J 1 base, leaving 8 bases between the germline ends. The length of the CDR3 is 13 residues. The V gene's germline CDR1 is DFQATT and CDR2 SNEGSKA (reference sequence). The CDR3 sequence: CSATAQSNQPQHF. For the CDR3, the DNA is TGCAGTGCTACAGCGCAGAGCAATCAGCCCCAGCATTTT.

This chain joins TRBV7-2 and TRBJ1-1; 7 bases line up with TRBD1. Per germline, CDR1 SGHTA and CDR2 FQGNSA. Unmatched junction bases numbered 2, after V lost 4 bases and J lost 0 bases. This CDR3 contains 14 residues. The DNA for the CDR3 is TGTGCCAGCAGCTATGGACAGGTGAACACTGAAGCTTTCTTT. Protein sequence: CASSYGQVNTEAFF.

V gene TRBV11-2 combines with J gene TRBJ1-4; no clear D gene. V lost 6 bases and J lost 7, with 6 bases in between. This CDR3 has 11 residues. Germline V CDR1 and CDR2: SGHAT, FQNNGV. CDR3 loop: CASSDFEKLFF. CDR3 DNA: TGTGCCAGCAGTGACTTTGAAAAACTGTTTTTT.

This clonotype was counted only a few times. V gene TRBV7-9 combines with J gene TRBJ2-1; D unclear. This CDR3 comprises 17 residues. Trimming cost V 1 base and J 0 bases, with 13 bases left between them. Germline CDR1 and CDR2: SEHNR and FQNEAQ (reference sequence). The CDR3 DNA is TGTGCCAGCAGCTTAGTATCTAGACCCAGCTCCTACAATGAGCAGTTCTTC. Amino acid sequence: CASSLVSRPSSYNEQFF.

The CDR3 DNA is TGTGCCAGCAGCAACGAACTTTGGACACGGAATCAGCCCCAGCATTTT. Translation: CASSNELWTRNQPQHF. V gene TRBV21-1 combines with J gene TRBJ1-5; the table assigns TRBD1, which was not confirmed against the DNA. TRBV21-1 is noted as a pseudogene. This CDR3 region has 16 residues.

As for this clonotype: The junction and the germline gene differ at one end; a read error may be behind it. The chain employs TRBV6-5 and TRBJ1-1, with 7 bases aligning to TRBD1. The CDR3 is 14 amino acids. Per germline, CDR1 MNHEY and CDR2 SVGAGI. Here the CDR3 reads CASSSGQAYTEAFF. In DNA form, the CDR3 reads TGTGCCAGCAGTTCCGGACAGGCATACACTGAAGCTTTTTTT.

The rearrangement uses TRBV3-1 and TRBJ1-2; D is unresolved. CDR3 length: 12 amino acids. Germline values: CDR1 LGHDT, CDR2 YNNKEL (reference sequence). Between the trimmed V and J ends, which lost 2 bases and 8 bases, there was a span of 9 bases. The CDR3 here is CASSQRGQGYTF. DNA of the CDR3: TGTGCCAGCAGCCAACGAGGGCAAGGCTACACCTTC.

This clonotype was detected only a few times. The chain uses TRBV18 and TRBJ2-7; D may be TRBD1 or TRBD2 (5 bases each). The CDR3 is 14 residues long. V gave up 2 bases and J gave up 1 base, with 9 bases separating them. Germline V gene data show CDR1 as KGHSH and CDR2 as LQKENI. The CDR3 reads CASSPGGRSYEQYF. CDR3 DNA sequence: TGTGCCAGCTCACCAGGGGGAAGGTCCTACGAGCAGTACTTC.

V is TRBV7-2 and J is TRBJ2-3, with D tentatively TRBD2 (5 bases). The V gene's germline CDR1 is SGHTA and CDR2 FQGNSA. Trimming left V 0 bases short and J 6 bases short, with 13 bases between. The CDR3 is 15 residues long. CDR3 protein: CASSLAGMGEDTQYF. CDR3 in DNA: TGTGCCAGCAGCTTAGCAGGGATGGGAGAGGATACGCAGTATTTT.